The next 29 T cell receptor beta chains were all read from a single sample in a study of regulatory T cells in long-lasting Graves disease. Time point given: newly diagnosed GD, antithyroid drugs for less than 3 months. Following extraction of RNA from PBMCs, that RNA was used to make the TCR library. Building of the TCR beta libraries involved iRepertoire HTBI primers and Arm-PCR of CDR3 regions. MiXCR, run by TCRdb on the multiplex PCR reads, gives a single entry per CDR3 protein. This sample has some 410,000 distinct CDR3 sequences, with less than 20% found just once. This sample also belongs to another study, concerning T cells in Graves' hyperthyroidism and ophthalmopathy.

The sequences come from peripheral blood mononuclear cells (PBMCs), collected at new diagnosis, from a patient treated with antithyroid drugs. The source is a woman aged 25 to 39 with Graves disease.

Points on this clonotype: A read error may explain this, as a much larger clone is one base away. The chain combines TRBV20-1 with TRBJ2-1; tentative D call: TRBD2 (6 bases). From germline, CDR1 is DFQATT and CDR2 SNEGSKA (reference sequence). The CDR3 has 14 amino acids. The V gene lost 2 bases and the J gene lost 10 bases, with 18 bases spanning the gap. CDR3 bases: TGCAGTGCTAGAACTTCGGAGGGTGGGTACGAGCAGTTCTTC. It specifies CSARTSEGGYEQFF.

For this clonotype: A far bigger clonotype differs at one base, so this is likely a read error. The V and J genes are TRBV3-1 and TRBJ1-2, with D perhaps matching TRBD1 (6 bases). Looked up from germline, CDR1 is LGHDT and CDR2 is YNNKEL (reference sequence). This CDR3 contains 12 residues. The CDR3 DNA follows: TGTGCCAGCAGCGCCGGGGGCTATGGCTTCACCTTC. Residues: CASSAGGYGFTF.

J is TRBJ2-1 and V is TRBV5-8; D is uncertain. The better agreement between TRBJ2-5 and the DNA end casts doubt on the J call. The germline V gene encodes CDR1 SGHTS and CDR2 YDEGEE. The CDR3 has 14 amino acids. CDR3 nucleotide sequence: TGTGCCAGCAGCCCAAGGACGGCTCTAGAGACCCAGTACTTC. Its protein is CASSPRTALETQYF.

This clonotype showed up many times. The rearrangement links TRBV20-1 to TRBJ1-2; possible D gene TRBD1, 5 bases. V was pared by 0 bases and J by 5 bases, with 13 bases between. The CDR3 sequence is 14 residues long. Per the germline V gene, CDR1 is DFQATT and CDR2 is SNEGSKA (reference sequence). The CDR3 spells CSAREQGVTYGYTF. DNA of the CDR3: TGCAGTGCTAGAGAGCAGGGAGTAACATATGGCTACACCTTC.

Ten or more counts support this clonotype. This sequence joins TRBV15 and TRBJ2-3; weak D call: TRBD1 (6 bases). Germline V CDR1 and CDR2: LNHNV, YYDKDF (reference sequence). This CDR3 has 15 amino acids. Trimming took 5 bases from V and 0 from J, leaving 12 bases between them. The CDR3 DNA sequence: TGTGCCACCAGCGGCCCAGGGGATAGCACAGATACGCAGTATTTT. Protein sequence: CATSGPGDSTDTQYF.

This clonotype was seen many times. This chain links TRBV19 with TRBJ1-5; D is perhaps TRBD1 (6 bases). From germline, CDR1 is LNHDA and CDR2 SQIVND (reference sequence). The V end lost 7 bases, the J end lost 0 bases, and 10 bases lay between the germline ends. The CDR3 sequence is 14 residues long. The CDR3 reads CASKGEYSNQPQHF. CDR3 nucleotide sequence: TGTGCCAGTAAGGGGGAATATAGCAATCAGCCCCAGCATTTT.

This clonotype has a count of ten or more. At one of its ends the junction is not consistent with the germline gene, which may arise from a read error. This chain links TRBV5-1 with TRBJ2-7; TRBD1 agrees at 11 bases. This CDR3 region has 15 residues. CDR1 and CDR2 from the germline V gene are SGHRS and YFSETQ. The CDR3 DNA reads TGTGCCAGCAGCTTCGGACAGGGGGCAACCTACGAGCAGTACTTC. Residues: CASSFGQGATYEQYF. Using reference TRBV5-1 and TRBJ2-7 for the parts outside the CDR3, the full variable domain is KAGVTQTPRYLIKTRGQQVTLSCSPISGHRSVSWYQQTPGQGLQFLFEYFSETQRNKGNFPGRFSGRQFSNSRSEMNVSTLELGDSALYLCASSFGQGATYEQYFGPGTRLTVT.

The CDR3 protein is CASRSLGGNTEAFF. CDR3 coding DNA: TGTGCCAGCAGGTCCCTTGGGGGTAACACTGAAGCTTTCTTT. This chain joins TRBV25-1 and TRBJ1-1; a possible D gene is TRBD1 (5 bases). The CDR3 runs to 14 residues. The germline V gene encodes CDR1 MGHDK and CDR2 SYGVNS. Trimming removed 6 bases at V and 2 bases at J, with 13 bases between. Complete variable domain (other parts from reference TRBV25-1 and TRBJ1-1): EADIYQTPRYLVIGTGKKITLECSQTMGHDKMYWYQQDPGMELHLIHYSYGVNSTEKGDLSSESTVSRIRTEHFPLTLESARPSHTSQYLCASRSLGGNTEAFFGQGTRLTVV.

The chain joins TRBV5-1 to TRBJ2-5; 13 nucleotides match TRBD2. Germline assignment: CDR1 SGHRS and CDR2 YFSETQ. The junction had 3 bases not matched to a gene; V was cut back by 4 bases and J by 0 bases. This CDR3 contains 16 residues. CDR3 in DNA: TGCGCCAGCAGCCTTGGGACTAGCGGGGACCAAGAGACCCAGTACTTC. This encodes CASSLGTSGDQETQYF.

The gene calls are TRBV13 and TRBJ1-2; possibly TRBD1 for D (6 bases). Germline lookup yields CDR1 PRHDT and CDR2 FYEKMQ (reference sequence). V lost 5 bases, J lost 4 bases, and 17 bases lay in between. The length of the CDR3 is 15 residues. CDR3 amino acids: CASSQGGTPVYGYTF. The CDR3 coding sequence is TGTGCCAGCAGCCAAGGGGGGACACCAGTCTATGGCTACACCTTC.

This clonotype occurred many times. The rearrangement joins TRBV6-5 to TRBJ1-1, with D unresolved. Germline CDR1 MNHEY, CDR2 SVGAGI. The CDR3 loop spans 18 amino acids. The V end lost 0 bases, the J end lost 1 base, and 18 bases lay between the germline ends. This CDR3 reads CASSYSTWADIGNTEAFF. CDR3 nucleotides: TGTGCCAGCAGTTACTCGACGTGGGCCGACATTGGGAACACTGAAGCTTTCTTT.

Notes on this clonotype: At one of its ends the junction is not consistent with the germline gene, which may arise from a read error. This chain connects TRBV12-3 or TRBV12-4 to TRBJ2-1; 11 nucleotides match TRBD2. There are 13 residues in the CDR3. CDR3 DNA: TGTGCCAGCAGTTTTGGTAGCGGGAGGGACCTGGTCTTC. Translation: CASSFGSGRDLVF.

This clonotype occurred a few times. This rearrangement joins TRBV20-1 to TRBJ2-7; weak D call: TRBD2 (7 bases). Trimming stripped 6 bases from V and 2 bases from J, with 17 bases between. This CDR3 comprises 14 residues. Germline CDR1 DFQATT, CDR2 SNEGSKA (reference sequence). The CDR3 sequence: CSAPAGAGPYEQYF. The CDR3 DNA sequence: TGCAGTGCCCCCGCGGGGGCCGGCCCCTACGAGCAGTACTTC.

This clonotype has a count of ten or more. CDR3 protein: CASSPYRTAYEQYF. CDR3 bases: TGTGCCAGCAGCCCCTATAGGACCGCCTACGAGCAGTACTTC. The chain uses TRBV5-6 and TRBJ2-7; D call uncertain. V was pared by 4 bases and J by 2 bases, with 13 bases between. CDR1 SGHDT and CDR2 YYEEEE come from the germline V gene. This CDR3 is built from 14 residues. The full variable domain, with the rest looked up from reference TRBV5-6 and TRBJ2-7, is DAGVTQSPTHLIKTRGQQVTLRCSPKSGHDTVSWYQQALGQGPQFIFQYYEEEERQRGNFPDRFSGHQFPNYSSELNVNALLLGDSALYLCASSPYRTAYEQYFGPGTRLTVT.

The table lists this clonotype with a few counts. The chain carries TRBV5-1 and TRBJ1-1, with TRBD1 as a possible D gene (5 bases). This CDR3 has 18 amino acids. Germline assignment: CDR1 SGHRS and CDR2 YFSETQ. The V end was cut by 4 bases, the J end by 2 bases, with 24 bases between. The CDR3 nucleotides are TGCGCCAGCAGCACTTCTTTCAGGGCAGCGGGTAGAAACACTGAAGCTTTCTTT. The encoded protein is CASSTSFRAAGRNTEAFF.

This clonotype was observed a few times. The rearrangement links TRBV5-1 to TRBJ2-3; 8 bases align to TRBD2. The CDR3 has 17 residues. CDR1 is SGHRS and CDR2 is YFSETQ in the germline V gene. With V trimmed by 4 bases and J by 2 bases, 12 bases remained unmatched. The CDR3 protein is CASSTATSGGNTDTQYF. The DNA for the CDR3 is TGCGCCAGCAGCACTGCTACTAGCGGAGGGAACACAGATACGCAGTATTTT.

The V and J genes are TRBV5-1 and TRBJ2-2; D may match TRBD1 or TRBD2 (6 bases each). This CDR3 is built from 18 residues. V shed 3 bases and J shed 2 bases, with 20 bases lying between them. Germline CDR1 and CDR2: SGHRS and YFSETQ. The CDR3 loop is CASSSKIGGGPNTGELFF. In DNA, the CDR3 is TGCGCCAGCAGCTCGAAGATAGGGGGAGGTCCTAACACCGGGGAGCTGTTTTTT.

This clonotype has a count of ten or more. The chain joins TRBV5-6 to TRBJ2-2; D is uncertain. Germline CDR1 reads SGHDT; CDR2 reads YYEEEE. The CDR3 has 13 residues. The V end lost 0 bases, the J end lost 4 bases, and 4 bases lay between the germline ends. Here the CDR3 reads CASSLALTGELFF. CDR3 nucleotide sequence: TGTGCCAGCAGCTTGGCCCTCACCGGGGAGCTGTTTTTT.

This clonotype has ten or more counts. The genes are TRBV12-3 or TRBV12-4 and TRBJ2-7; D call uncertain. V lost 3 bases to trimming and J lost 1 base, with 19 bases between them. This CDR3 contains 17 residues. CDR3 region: CASSFNVREETSYEQYF. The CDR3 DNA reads TGTGCCAGCAGTTTTAACGTTCGAGAGGAAACATCCTACGAGCAGTACTTC.

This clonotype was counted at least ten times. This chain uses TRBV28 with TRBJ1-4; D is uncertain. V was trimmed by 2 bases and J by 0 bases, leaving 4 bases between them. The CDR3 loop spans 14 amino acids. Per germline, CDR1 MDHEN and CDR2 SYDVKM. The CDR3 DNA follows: TGTGCCAGCAGTTTACCCTCAACTAATGAAAAACTGTTTTTT. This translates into CASSLPSTNEKLFF.

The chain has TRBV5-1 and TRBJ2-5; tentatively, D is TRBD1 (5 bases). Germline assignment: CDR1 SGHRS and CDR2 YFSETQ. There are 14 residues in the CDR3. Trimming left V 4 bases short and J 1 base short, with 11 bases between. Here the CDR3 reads CASSPSTVQETQYF. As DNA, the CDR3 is TGCGCCAGCAGCCCGTCGACAGTCCAAGAGACCCAGTACTTC. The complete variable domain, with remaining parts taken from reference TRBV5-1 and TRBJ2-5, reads KAGVTQTPRYLIKTRGQQVTLSCSPISGHRSVSWYQQTPGQGLQFLFEYFSETQRNKGNFPGRFSGRQFSNSRSEMNVSTLELGDSALYLCASSPSTVQETQYFGPGTRLLVL.

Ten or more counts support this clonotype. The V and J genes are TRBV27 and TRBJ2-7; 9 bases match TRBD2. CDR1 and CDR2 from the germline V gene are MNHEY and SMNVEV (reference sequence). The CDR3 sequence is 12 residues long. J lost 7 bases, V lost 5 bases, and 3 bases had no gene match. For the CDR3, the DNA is TGTGCCAGCAGTGCTAGCGGGATGGAGCAGTACTTC. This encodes CASSASGMEQYF.

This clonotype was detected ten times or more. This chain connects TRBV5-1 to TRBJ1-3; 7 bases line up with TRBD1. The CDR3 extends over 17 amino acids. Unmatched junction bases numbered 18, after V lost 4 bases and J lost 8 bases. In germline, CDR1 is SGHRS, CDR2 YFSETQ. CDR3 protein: CASSATDGQARPDTIYF. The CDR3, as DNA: TGCGCCAGCAGCGCCACTGACGGACAGGCCCGCCCAGACACCATATATTTT.

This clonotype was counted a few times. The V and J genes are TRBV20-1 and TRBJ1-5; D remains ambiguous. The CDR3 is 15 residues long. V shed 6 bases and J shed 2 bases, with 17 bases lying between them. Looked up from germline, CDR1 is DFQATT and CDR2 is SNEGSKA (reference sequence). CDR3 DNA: TGCAGTGCCCATAGGACGGGAATGGGCAATCAGCCCCAGCATTTT. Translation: CSAHRTGMGNQPQHF.

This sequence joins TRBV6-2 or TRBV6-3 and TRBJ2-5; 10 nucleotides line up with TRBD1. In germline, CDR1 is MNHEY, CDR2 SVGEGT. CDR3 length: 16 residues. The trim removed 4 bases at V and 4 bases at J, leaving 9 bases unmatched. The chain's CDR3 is CASSFGTGVEGETQYF. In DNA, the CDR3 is TGTGCCAGCAGTTTTGGGACAGGGGTGGAGGGAGAGACCCAGTACTTC.

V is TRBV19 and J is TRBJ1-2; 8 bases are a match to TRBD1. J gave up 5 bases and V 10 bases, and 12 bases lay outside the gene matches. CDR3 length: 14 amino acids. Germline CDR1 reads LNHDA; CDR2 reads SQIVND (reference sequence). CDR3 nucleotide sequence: TGTGCCACGAAGGACAGGGATCGGGTGTATGGCTACACCTTC. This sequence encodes CATKDRDRVYGYTF.

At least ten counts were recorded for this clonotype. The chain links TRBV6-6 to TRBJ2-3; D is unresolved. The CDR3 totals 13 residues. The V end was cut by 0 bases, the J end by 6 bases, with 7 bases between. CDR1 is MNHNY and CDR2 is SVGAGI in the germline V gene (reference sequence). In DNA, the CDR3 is TGTGCCAGCAGTTACTCGCCTCTCGATACGCAGTATTTT. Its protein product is CASSYSPLDTQYF.

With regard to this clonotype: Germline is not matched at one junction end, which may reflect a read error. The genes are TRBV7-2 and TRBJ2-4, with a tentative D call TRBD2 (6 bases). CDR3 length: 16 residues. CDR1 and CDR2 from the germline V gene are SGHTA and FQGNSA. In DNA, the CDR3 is TGTGCCAGCAGCTTAATGGCTAGCGAGGCCAAAAACATGCAGTACTTC. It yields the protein CASSLMASEAKNMQYF. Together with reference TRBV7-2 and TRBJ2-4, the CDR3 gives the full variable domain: GAGVSQSPSNKVTEKGKDVELRCDPISGHTALYWYRQSLGQGLEFLIYFQGNSAPDKSGLPSDRFSAERTGGSVSTLTIQRTQQEDSAVYLCASSLMASEAKNMQYFGAGTRLSVL.

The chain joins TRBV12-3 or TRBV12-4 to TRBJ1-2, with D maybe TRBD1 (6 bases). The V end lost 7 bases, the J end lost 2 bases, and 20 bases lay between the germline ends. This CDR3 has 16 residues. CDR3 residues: CASTPQGTGPNYGYTF. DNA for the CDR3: TGTGCCAGCACTCCTCAGGGAACAGGGCCCAACTATGGCTACACCTTC.